The 29 T cell receptor beta chains presented below share a single source sample, sequenced in a study of CXCR3-negative and CXCR3-positive naive CD8 T cells. UMI-labeled 5' RACE TRB cDNA libraries were prepared from the cells. TCRdb re-called the 5' RACE reads; every CDR3 protein appears as one record, without DNA. Here the sample table reports about 40,000 distinct CDR3 sequences. The sequenced sample consisted of memory CD8+ T cells from blood. Receptors originate from a human donor in good health. Some clones in this sample may be carry-over from other donors' samples.

This chain uses TRBV7-9 with TRBJ2-2. Germline-derived CDR1 and CDR2 are SEHNR and FQNEAQ (reference sequence). The length of the CDR3 is 15 residues. This chain's CDR3 is CASSLVNSYTGELFF.

The chain is built from TRBV29-1 and TRBJ2-1. This CDR3 contains 11 residues. Per germline, CDR1 SQVTM and CDR2 ANQGSEA. CDR3 protein: CSVDSYNEQFF.

This chain uses TRBV4-2 with TRBJ2-2; the D call from TCRdb, TRBD1, cannot be confirmed without DNA. Looked up from germline, CDR1 is LGHNA and CDR2 is YNFKEQ. This CDR3 comprises 17 residues. The CDR3 region is CASSQDGSGGRTGELFF.

The J gene is TRBJ1-5, the V gene TRBV20-1; without DNA, the TCRdb call of TRBD1 cannot be checked. The germline gives CDR1 DFQATT, CDR2 SNEGSKA (reference sequence). This CDR3 contains 18 residues. CDR3 amino acids: CSARPPSWEAYSNQPQHF.

The chain is built from TRBV6-5 and TRBJ2-5; TCRdb gives TRBD2 as the D gene, but with no DNA this cannot be confirmed. This CDR3 contains 16 residues. Germline CDR1 is MNHEY and CDR2 is SVGAGI. CDR3: CASSLGTSGGEETQYF.

The genes are TRBV29-1 and TRBJ2-1; absent DNA, TCRdb's TRBD1 call cannot be checked. Germline CDR1 reads SQVTM; CDR2 reads ANQGSEA. The CDR3 is 16 residues long. The CDR3 region is CSVEDRGTSSYNEQFF.

The rearrangement joins TRBV5-1 to TRBJ2-7; TCRdb names TRBD2, which stays unverified in the absence of DNA. The CDR3 spans 17 residues. In germline, CDR1 is SGHRS, CDR2 YFSETQ. This chain's CDR3 is CASSPDSPGLAGDEQYF.

The chain is built from TRBV20-1 and TRBJ2-7; the TCRdb call, TRBD1, lacks DNA for checking. Germline assignment: CDR1 DFQATT and CDR2 SNEGSKA (reference sequence). The CDR3 sequence is 14 residues long. The CDR3 protein is CSARDPGQPHEQYF.

The rearrangement joins TRBV20-1 to TRBJ1-5; the D call of TRBD1 rests on TCRdb alone, since no DNA is present to check it. The CDR3 is 19 amino acids. The germline CDR1 and CDR2 sequences are DFQATT and SNEGSKA (reference sequence). The CDR3 spells CSARDRGGRGTDSNQPQHF.

The chain carries TRBV14 and TRBJ1-2; as DNA is missing, the TRBD1 call by TCRdb cannot be tested. The CDR3 runs 15 residues. Germline V CDR1 and CDR2: SGHDN, FVKESK. The CDR3 loop reads CASSQGGQVPYGYTF.

CDR3 sequence: CASTNGGDEQYF. The chain couples TRBV19 to TRBJ2-7; TCRdb picks TRBD1, but there is no DNA to check that call. The germline V gene has CDR1 LNHDA and CDR2 SQIVND (reference sequence). The CDR3 extends over 12 amino acids.

The chain recombines TRBV4-3 with TRBJ2-7. The CDR3 extends over 15 amino acids. Germline values: CDR1 LGHNA, CDR2 YSLEER. This CDR3 is CASSQGTASSYEQYF.

The chain recombines TRBV2 with TRBJ2-7; TCRdb's D gene call, TRBD1, goes unchecked for lack of DNA. CDR3 length: 13 residues. CDR1 and CDR2 (germline): SNHLY, FYNNEI. CDR3 sequence: CASSPRAGYEQYF.

This chain uses TRBV20-1 with TRBJ2-1; TCRdb reports TRBD1, a call that lacks DNA to check it against. CDR3 length equals 14 residues. Germline loops: CDR1 DFQATT, CDR2 SNEGSKA (reference sequence). CDR3 residues: CSARDLAGHNEQFF.

This chain connects TRBV24-1 to TRBJ2-1; TCRdb proposes TRBD1, but this gene call is untestable without DNA. CDR1 KGHDR and CDR2 SFDVKD come from the germline V gene. The CDR3 is made up of 14 amino acids. The CDR3 is CATSDGTRGNEQFF.

The V and J genes are TRBV29-1 and TRBJ1-1; no DNA is available, so the TRBD1 call from TCRdb remains unchecked. Per germline, CDR1 SQVTM and CDR2 ANQGSEA. This CDR3 is built from 13 residues. The chain's CDR3 is CSWGAGGGTEAFF.

The CDR3 is CSARGGQLNYGYTF. The J gene is TRBJ1-2, the V gene TRBV20-1; the D gene TCRdb calls, TRBD1, cannot be checked with no DNA. This CDR3 is built from 14 residues. Germline values: CDR1 DFQATT, CDR2 SNEGSKA (reference sequence).

V usage is TRBV7-9 and J usage is TRBJ2-1. The CDR3 spans 11 residues. Germline V gives CDR1 SEHNR, CDR2 FQNEAQ (reference sequence). The CDR3: CASSEDYERFF.

V and J are TRBV6-6 and TRBJ2-5; absent DNA, TCRdb's TRBD2 call cannot be checked. Germline V gives CDR1 MNHNY, CDR2 SVGAGI (reference sequence). The CDR3 loop spans 17 amino acids. CDR3 sequence: CASSYSLAGGPQETQYF.

This chain joins TRBV25-1 and TRBJ1-1. The CDR3 is made up of 12 amino acids. CDR1 is MGHDK, CDR2 SYGVNS, per germline. The CDR3 reads CASSYMGTEAFF.

The rearrangement uses TRBV29-1 and TRBJ2-5. The CDR3 covers 11 residues. Germline-derived CDR1 and CDR2 are SQVTM and ANQGSEA. The CDR3 loop reads CSVNLGETQYF.

J is TRBJ1-6 and V is TRBV7-9; the D gene TCRdb calls, TRBD1, cannot be checked with no DNA. This CDR3 has 14 residues. Germline V gene data show CDR1 as SEHNR and CDR2 as FQNEAQ (reference sequence). This CDR3 is CASSLSGGTSPLHF.

The chain uses TRBV4-3 and TRBJ2-3. The CDR3 runs to 13 residues. From germline, CDR1 is LGHNA and CDR2 YSLEER. Here the CDR3 reads CASSRNRPDTQYF.

The chain links TRBV5-1 to TRBJ1-1. This CDR3 has 14 amino acids. Germline CDR1 and CDR2: SGHRS and YFSETQ. CDR3 loop: CASSLGVPDPEAFF.

V is TRBV4-3 and J is TRBJ2-5; TCRdb selects TRBD1, and the lack of DNA leaves this call unchecked. CDR1 is LGHNA, CDR2 YSLEER, per germline. The CDR3 has 15 residues. The chain's CDR3 is CASSQGAGTPGAQYF.

The chain couples TRBV3-1 to TRBJ2-6. Germline values: CDR1 LGHDT, CDR2 YNNKEL (reference sequence). There are 15 residues in the CDR3. This CDR3 is CASSQTVSGANVLTF.

This chain links TRBV11-2 with TRBJ2-2; TCRdb's D call of TRBD1 is untestable without DNA. There are 15 residues in the CDR3. CDR1 and CDR2 (germline): SGHAT, FQNNGV. CDR3 amino acids: CASSLDRAYTGELFF.

V usage is TRBV28 and J usage is TRBJ1-1. CDR1 and CDR2 from the germline V gene are MDHEN and SYDVKM. This CDR3 contains 12 residues. CDR3 protein: CASSLYRIEAFF.

The chain couples TRBV6-2 or TRBV6-3 to TRBJ2-1; TCRdb selects TRBD1, and the lack of DNA leaves this call unchecked. The CDR3 is made up of 14 amino acids. Per germline, CDR1 MNHEY and CDR2 SVGEGT. The CDR3 is CASSLRTGGSEHFF.